A single T cell receptor (beta chain) is shown here with its context. Its antigen is as yet unknown. These data come from a study of early T cells in non-severe SARS-CoV-2 infection. Study information: From unsorted whole blood, bulk RNA was sequenced, and the chains remained unpaired.

The protocol attached unique molecular identifiers to individual cDNA molecules. In TCRdb, the 5' RACE reads were re-called with MiXCR into one record per CDR3 protein. The sample carries 80,000 to 95,000 distinct CDR3 sequences, around 16% recorded once. Study outcomes and limitations: Anti-spike CD8 specificities were favored by VDJdb matching, whose results missed private and CD4 specificities.

The V and J ends lost 6 bases and 4 bases, in that order; junction bases with no gene match: 3. Germline V CDR1 and CDR2: MRHNA, SNTAGT. This CDR3 comprises 12 residues. The genes are TRBV6-4 and TRBJ2-7, with 7 bases aligning to TRBD1. The sequence was obtained from an adult who was a healthcare worker with PCR-confirmed SARS-CoV-2 infection or an uninfected control (not recorded which). The specimen comprised whole blood, sampled at baseline. The CDR3 region has the DNA TGTGCCAGCAGGGACAGGAGGTACGAGCAGTACTTC. It translates to CASRDRRYEQYF.